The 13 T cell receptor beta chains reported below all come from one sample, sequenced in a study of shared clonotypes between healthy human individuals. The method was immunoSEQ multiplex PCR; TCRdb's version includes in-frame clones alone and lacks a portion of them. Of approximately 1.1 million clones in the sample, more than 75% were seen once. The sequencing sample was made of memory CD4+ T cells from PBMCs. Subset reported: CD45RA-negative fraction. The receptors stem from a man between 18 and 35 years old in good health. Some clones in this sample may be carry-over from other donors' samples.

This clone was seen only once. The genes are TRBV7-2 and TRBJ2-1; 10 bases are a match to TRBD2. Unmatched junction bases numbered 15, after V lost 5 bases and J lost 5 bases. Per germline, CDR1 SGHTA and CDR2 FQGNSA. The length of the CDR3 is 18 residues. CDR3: CASSRKLFGSGRDNEQFF. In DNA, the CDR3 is TGTGCCAGCAGCCGGAAACTATTCGGGAGCGGGAGGGACAATGAGCAGTTCTTC.

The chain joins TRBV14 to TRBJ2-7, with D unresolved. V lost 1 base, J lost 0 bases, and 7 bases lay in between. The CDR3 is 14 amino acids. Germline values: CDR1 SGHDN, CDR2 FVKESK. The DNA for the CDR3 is TGTGCCAGCAGCCAAGTAGCCCGCTCCTACGAGCAGTACTTC. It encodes CASSQVARSYEQYF.

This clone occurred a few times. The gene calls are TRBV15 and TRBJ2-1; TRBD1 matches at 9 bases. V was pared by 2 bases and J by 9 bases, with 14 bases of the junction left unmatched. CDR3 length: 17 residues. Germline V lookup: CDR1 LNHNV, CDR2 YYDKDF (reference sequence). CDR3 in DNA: TGTGCCACCAGCAGACAACAGGGGGCTTGGAATATCGGTGAGCAGTTCTTC. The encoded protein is CATSRQQGAWNIGEQFF.

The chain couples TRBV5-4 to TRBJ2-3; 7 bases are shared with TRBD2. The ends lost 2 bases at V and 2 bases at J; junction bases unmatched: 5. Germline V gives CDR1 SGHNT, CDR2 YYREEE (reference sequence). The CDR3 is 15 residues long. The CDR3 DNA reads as TGTGCCAGCAGCTTACAACGGGGGGACACAGATACGCAGTATTTT. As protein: CASSLQRGDTDTQYF. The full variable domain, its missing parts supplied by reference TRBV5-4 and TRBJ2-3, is ETGVTQSPTHLIKTRGQQVTLRCSSQSGHNTVSWYQQALGQGPQFIFQYYREEENGRGNFPPRFSGLQFPNYSSELNVNALELDDSALYLCASSLQRGDTDTQYFGPGTRLTVL.

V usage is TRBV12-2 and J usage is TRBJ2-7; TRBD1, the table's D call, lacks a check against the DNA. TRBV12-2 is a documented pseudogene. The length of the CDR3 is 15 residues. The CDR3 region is CASRLTTGLVYEQYF. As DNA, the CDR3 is TGTGCAAGTCGCTTAACCACAGGGTTAGTCTACGAGCAGTACTTC.

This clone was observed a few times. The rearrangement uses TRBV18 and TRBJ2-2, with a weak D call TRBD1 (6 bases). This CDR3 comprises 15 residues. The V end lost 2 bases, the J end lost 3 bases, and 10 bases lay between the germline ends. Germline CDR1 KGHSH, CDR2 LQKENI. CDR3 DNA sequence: TGTGCCAGCTCACCAGTACAGGGTTACACCGGGGAGCTGTTTTTT. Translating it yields CASSPVQGYTGELFF.

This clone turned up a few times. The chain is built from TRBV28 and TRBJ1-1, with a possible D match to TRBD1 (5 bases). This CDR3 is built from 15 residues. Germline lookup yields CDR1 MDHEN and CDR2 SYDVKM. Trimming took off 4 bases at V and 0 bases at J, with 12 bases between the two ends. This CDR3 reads CASSSGGALNTEAFF. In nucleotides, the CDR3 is TGTGCCAGCAGTTCCGGGGGAGCCCTGAACACTGAAGCTTTCTTT.

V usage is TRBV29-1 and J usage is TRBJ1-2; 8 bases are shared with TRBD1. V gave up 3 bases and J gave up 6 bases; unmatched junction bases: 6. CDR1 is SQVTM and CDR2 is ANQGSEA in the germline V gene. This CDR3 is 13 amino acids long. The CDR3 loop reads CSVEWAGGHGYTF. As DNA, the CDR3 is TGCAGCGTTGAGTGGGCAGGGGGCCATGGCTACACCTTC.

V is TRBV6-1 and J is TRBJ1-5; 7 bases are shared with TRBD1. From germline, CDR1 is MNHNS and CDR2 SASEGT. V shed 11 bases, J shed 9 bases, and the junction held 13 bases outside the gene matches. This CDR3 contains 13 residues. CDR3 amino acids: CACEQGTRRPQHF. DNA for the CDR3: TGTGCCTGTGAACAGGGGACGCGTCGGCCCCAGCATTTT.

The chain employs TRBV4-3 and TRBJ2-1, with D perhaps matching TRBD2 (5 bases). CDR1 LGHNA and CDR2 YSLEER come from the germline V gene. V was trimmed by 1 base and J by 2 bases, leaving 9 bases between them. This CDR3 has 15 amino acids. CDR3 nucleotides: TGCGCCAGCAGCCAAGTCAGCGGTGCCTACAATGAGCAGTTCTTC. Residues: CASSQVSGAYNEQFF.

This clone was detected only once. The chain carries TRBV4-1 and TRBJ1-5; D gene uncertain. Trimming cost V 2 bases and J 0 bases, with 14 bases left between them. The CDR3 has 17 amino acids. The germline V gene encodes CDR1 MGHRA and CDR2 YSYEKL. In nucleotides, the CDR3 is TGCGCCAGCAGCCAATCGGTAGAGTCGTATAGCAATCAGCCCCAGCATTTT. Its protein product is CASSQSVESYSNQPQHF.

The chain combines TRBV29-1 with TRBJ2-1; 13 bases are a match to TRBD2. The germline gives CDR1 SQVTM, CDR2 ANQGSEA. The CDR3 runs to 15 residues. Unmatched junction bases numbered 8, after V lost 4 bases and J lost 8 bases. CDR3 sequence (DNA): TGCAGCGTTGCGGGGAGGACTAGCGGGAGTGATGAGCAGTTCTTC. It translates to CSVAGRTSGSDEQFF.

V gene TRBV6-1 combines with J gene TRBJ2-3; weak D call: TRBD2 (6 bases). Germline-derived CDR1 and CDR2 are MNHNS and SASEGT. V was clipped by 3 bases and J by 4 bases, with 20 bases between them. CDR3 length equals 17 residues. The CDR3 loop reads CASSDPRLDPTPDTQYF. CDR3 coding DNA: TGTGCCAGCAGTGATCCCCGACTAGATCCGACTCCAGATACGCAGTATTTT.